The source of this T cell receptor beta chain is a study of OX40 agonist ivuxolimab in advanced cancers. Study-level background: Previous treatment with anti-PD-1, anti-PD-L1 or anti-CTLA-4 therapy was allowed; 40% had received some.

The method was immunoSEQ multiplex PCR; TCRdb's version includes in-frame clones alone and lacks a portion of them. The repertoire holds about 63,000 clones, with about 90% as singletons. With respect to this clone: Its specificity is unknown.

Study-level findings and limits: There was clonal expansion of CD4+ and CD8+ blood T cells by week 6 at 0.1 to 3.0 mg/kg. At 0.1-3.0 mg/kg, partial responders had clonal expansion among the lowest observed.

Germline CDR1 and CDR2: MNHEY and SVGAGI. The CDR3 contains 12 residues. V gave up 6 bases and J gave up 10 bases; unmatched junction bases: 5. The chain joins TRBV6-5 to TRBJ2-1; 8 positions agree with TRBD1. The starting material was CD4+ or CD8+ T cells sorted from blood, obtained in a trial of the OX40 agonist ivuxolimab. The source is an adult with an advanced solid tumor such as melanoma, head and neck, liver or kidney cancer. In DNA form, the CDR3 reads TGTGCCAGCAGCTGGACAGGGAACGAGCAGTTCTTC. Its translation is CASSWTGNEQFF.